Sequencing of this T cell receptor beta chain was carried out in a study of beta chain features in type 1 diabetes. Investigators reverse transcribed all isolated RNA, so they sequenced expressed TCRB transcripts. Data came from immunoSEQ multiplex PCR; TCRdb stores just in-frame clones and leaves some out. The sample records 860,000 or so clones, around a sixth being singletons. The CDR3 has 11 amino acids. This receptor was obtained from a woman under 30 in good health. The specimen sequenced was naive CD4+ T cells from blood. The chain has TRBV21-1 and TRBJ2-1. TRBV21-1 is designated a pseudogene. CDR3 DNA sequence: TGTGCCAGCAGCATCCACAATGAGCAGTTCTTC. Its protein product is CASSIHNEQFF.